These T cell receptor beta chains were read from a single sample in a study of T cells in Graves' hyperthyroidism and ophthalmopathy. In TCRdb, the multiplex PCR reads were re-called with MiXCR into one record per CDR3 protein. The sample holds some 560,000 distinct CDR3 sequences, about 15% seen once. Material for sequencing was blood. The receptors were gathered from a woman between 40 and 55 years old with Graves' hyperthyroidism. Both conserved end residues are part of each CDR3. Fields, in order: J gene, clone size, D gene, V gene, CDR3 protein, CDR3 DNA. The D gene is left open where the match is weak. Size values are once, few and many counts, or a class for expanded clones, and some rows have none.

j_gene: TRBJ1-1
abundance: many
d_gene: NA
v_gene: TRBV7-6
CDR3aa: CASSSGGRLTEAFF
CDR3nt: TGTGCCAGCAGCTCCGGAGGCCGACTCACTGAAGCTTTCTTT

j_gene: TRBJ1-2
abundance: few
d_gene: TRBD1
v_gene: TRBV19
CDR3aa: CASGTGTGYTF
CDR3nt: TGTGCCAGTGGGACAGGGACTGGCTACACCTTC

j_gene: TRBJ2-3
abundance: NA
d_gene: NA
v_gene: TRBV27
CDR3aa: CASSLLGQADTQYF
CDR3nt: TGTGCCAGCAGTTTATTGGGACAAGCAGATACGCAGTATTTT

j_gene: TRBJ2-1
abundance: few
d_gene: TRBD2
v_gene: TRBV7-7
CDR3aa: CASSLLAGKDEQFF
CDR3nt: TGTGCTAGCAGCTTACTAGCGGGGAAGGATGAGCAGTTCTTC

j_gene: TRBJ2-1
abundance: NA
d_gene: TRBD2
v_gene: TRBV7-3
CDR3aa: CASSLTAGLTYNEQFF
CDR3nt: TGTGCCAGCAGCTTAACAGCGGGGTTAACCTACAATGAGCAGTTCTTC

j_gene: TRBJ2-1
abundance: NA
d_gene: NA
v_gene: TRBV30
CDR3aa: CAWSDRWALFEQFF
CDR3nt: TGTGCCTGGAGTGACAGGTGGGCTTTATTTGAGCAGTTCTTC

j_gene: TRBJ1-1
abundance: NA
d_gene: NA
v_gene: TRBV10-3
CDR3aa: CAISEGITNTEAFF
CDR3nt: TGTGCCATCAGTGAAGGGATTACGAACACTGAAGCTTTCTTT

j_gene: TRBJ1-6
abundance: few
d_gene: NA
v_gene: TRBV28
CDR3aa: CASSLRSSSSPLHF
CDR3nt: TGTGCCAGCAGTCTACGGTCTTCAAGTTCACCCCTCCACTTT

j_gene: TRBJ2-7
abundance: many
d_gene: NA
v_gene: TRBV12-3/TRBV12-4
CDR3aa: CASSLRENRDEQYF
CDR3nt: TGTGCCAGCAGTTTAAGGGAGAATAGGGACGAGCAGTACTTC

j_gene: TRBJ1-5
abundance: many
d_gene: NA
v_gene: TRBV28
CDR3aa: CASSSPGQAAQHF
CDR3nt: TGTGCCAGCAGTTCTCCGGGTCAGGCGGCCCAGCATTTT

j_gene: TRBJ2-3
abundance: few
d_gene: TRBD1
v_gene: TRBV29-1
CDR3aa: CSVGKGAGSTDTQYF
CDR3nt: TGCAGCGTAGGAAAGGGGGCCGGGAGCACAGATACGCAGTATTTT

j_gene: TRBJ2-1
abundance: NA
d_gene: NA
v_gene: TRBV28
CDR3aa: CATGTRDNEQFF
CDR3nt: TGTGCCACAGGGACTCGCGACAATGAGCAGTTCTTC

j_gene: TRBJ1-1
abundance: many
d_gene: TRBD1
v_gene: TRBV20-1
CDR3aa: CSARERGGGTAEAFF
CDR3nt: TGCAGTGCTAGAGAGAGAGGGGGCGGTACCGCTGAAGCTTTCTTT

j_gene: TRBJ1-1
abundance: many
d_gene: NA
v_gene: TRBV2
CDR3aa: CASRSMGGMNTEAFF
CDR3nt: TGTGCCAGCAGAAGCATGGGAGGGATGAACACTGAAGCTTTCTTT

j_gene: TRBJ2-7
abundance: many
d_gene: NA
v_gene: TRBV2
CDR3aa: CASKRIRQGTSYEQYF
CDR3nt: TGTGCCAGCAAGAGGATTCGGCAGGGGACTTCCTACGAGCAGTACTTC

j_gene: TRBJ2-1
abundance: many
d_gene: TRBD1
v_gene: TRBV2
CDR3aa: CASRGQGRNEQFF
CDR3nt: TGTGCCAGCAGGGGACAGGGGAGGAATGAGCAGTTCTTC

j_gene: TRBJ2-5
abundance: many
d_gene: TRBD2
v_gene: TRBV5-1
CDR3aa: CASSLGGLAGQETQYF
CDR3nt: TGCGCCAGCAGCTTGGGCGGACTAGCGGGCCAAGAGACCCAGTACTTC

j_gene: TRBJ1-5
abundance: NA
d_gene: TRBD1
v_gene: TRBV5-4
CDR3aa: CASSLGQGRDQPQHF
CDR3nt: TGTGCCAGCAGCCTGGGACAGGGGCGCGATCAGCCCCAGCATTTT

j_gene: TRBJ2-1
abundance: many
d_gene: TRBD2
v_gene: TRBV20-1
CDR3aa: CSAPRGTSGSSYNEQFF
CDR3nt: TGCAGTGCTCCTCGGGGGACTAGCGGGAGCTCCTACAATGAGCAGTTCTTC

j_gene: TRBJ2-7
abundance: NA
d_gene: NA
v_gene: TRBV4-1
CDR3aa: CASSPLSGFAYEQYF
CDR3nt: TGCGCCAGCAGCCCCCTGAGTGGTTTCGCCTACGAGCAGTACTTC